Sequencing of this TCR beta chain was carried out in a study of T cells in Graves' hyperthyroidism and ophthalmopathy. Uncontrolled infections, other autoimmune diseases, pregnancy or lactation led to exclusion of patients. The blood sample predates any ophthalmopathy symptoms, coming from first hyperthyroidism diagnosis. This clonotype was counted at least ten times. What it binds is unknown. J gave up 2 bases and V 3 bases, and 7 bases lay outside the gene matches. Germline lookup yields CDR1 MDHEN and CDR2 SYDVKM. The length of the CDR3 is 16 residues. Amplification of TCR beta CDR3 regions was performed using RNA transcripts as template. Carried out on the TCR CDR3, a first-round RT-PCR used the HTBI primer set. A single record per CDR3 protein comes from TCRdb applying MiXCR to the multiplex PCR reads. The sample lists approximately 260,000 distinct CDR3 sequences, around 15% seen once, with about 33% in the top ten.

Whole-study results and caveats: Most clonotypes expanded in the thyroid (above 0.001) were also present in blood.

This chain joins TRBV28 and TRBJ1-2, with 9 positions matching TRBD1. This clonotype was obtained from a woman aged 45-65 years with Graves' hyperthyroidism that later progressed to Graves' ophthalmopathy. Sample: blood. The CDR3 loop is CASSFVGDRENYGYTF. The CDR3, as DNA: TGTGCCAGCAGTTTTGTTGGGGACAGGGAAAACTATGGCTACACCTTC.